The rows below give T cell receptor delta chains drawn from one sample of a study of gammadelta T cells in human blood. TCRdb called clones anew from the RT-PCR reads with CATT. Among over 500 delta-chain clones, nearly 50% were seen once, and the ten largest hold under 35%. Sample: non-Vgamma9Vdelta2 gamma-delta T cells from infant blood. These receptors all stem from a human donor. The CDR3 runs from the conserved cysteine through the conserved F or W. Each record gives: V gene, J gene, clone size, D gene, CDR3 protein, CDR3 DNA. The D gene is left open where the match is weak. The listing skips clone size in some rows; elsewhere it reads once, few, many or a size class.

V gene: TRDV1; J gene: TRDJ1; clone size: hyperexpanded; D gene: TRDD2; CDR3 protein: CALGFLRGGLYTDKLIF; CDR3 DNA: TGTGCTCTTGGTTTCCTACGAGGGGGGTTGTACACCGATAAACTCATCTTT
V gene: TRDV1; J gene: TRDJ2; clone size: large; D gene: TRDD3; CDR3 protein: CALGGRPSLTGGLTAQLFF; CDR3 DNA: TGTGCTCTTGGGGGGCGGCCTTCCCTGACTGGGGGATTGACAGCACAACTCTTCTTT
V gene: TRDV1; J gene: TRDJ1; clone size: large; D gene: TRDD3; CDR3 protein: CALGELTPGGNTDKLIF; CDR3 DNA: TGTGCTCTTGGGGAACTTACCCCTGGGGGAAACACCGATAAACTCATCTTT
V gene: TRDV2; J gene: TRDJ1; clone size: large; D gene: TRDD3; CDR3 protein: CACDTPRGIHGYDKLIF; CDR3 DNA: TGTGCCTGTGACACCCCCCGGGGGATACATGGATACGATAAACTCATCTTT
V gene: TRDV1; J gene: TRDJ1; clone size: once; D gene: TRDD2; CDR3 protein: CALVEQSSYGPPAGGTDKLIF; CDR3 DNA: TGTGCTCTTGTGGAACAAAGTTCCTACGGTCCTCCTGCGGGTGGAACCGATAAACTCATCTTT
V gene: TRDV1; J gene: TRDJ1; clone size: large; D gene: NA; CDR3 protein: CALGFSRGHLDKLIF; CDR3 DNA: TGTGCTCTTGGGTTCTCCCGGGGTCACCTCGATAAACTCATCTTT
V gene: TRDV1; J gene: TRDJ1; clone size: NA; D gene: NA; CDR3 protein: CALGGLLRGGGFKLDTDKLIF; CDR3 DNA: TGTGCTCTTGGGGGACTATTGAGGGGGGGAGGATTTAAGCTAGACACCGATAAACTCATCTTT
V gene: TRDV1; J gene: TRDJ1; clone size: large; D gene: TRDD3; CDR3 protein: CALGELGNEVGDTPYTDKLIF; CDR3 DNA: TGTGCTCTTGGGGAACTAGGGAACGAGGTGGGGGATACCCCGTACACCGATAAACTCATCTTT
V gene: TRDV2; J gene: TRDJ1; clone size: large; D gene: TRDD3; CDR3 protein: CACDTGLPWGIPYTDKLIF; CDR3 DNA: TGTGCCTGTGACACCGGTCTTCCCTGGGGGATACCGTACACCGATAAACTCATCTTT
V gene: TRDV1; J gene: TRDJ1; clone size: large; D gene: TRDD3; CDR3 protein: CALGELTENYFTGGYCGLIF; CDR3 DNA: TGTGCTCTTGGGGAACTAACGGAAAACTACTTTACTGGGGGATATTGTGGACTCATCTTT
V gene: TRDV1; J gene: TRDJ1; clone size: large; D gene: TRDD3; CDR3 protein: CALGGLLIGGGFKLDTDKLIF; CDR3 DNA: TGTGCTCTTGGGGGACTATTGATTGGGGGAGGATTTAAGCTAGACACCGATAAACTCATCTTT
V gene: TRDV2; J gene: TRDJ1; clone size: few; D gene: TRDD3; CDR3 protein: CAFHSYSNWGISGKLIF; CDR3 DNA: TGTGCCTTCCATTCCTACTCCAACTGGGGGATCTCGGGTAAACTCATCTTT
V gene: TRDV1; J gene: TRDJ1; clone size: once; D gene: TRDD3; CDR3 protein: CAIGEHPAFLRTWGILNHELIF; CDR3 DNA: TGTGCTATTGGGGAACACCCGGCATTCCTACGTACCTGGGGGATACTTAATCACGAACTCATCTTT
V gene: TRDV1; J gene: TRDJ1; clone size: large; D gene: NA; CDR3 protein: CALWEIRKVDKLIF; CDR3 DNA: TGTGCTCTGTGGGAGATACGGAAGGTCGATAAACTCATCTTT
V gene: TRDV1; J gene: TRDJ1; clone size: NA; D gene: NA; CDR3 protein: CALGGLLMGGGFKRDTDKLIF; CDR3 DNA: TGTGCTCTTGGGGGACTATTGATGGGGGGAGGATTTAAGCGAGACACCGATAAACTCATCTTT
V gene: TRDV2; J gene: TRDJ1; clone size: hyperexpanded; D gene: TRDD3; CDR3 protein: CACDGKPFWGIRGLIF; CDR3 DNA: TGTGCCTGTGACGGCAAGCCGTTCTGGGGGATACGCGGGCTCATCTTT
V gene: TRDV1; J gene: TRDJ1; clone size: NA; D gene: NA; CDR3 protein: CALGDVTSPSTSDKLIF; CDR3 DNA: TGTGCTCTTGGGGATGTCACTTCCCCCAGTACCAGCGATAAACTCATCTTT
V gene: TRDV1; J gene: TRDJ1; clone size: hyperexpanded; D gene: NA; CDR3 protein: CALGIGPLFLGNRWDTDKLIF; CDR3 DNA: TGTGCTCTTGGGATCGGCCCCCTTTTCCTGGGGAACAGGTGGGACACCGATAAACTCATCTTT
V gene: TRDV1; J gene: TRDJ1; clone size: hyperexpanded; D gene: NA; CDR3 protein: CALGERQTTPTRGPSKLIF; CDR3 DNA: TGTGCTCTTGGGGAACGCCAAACAACTCCTACGAGGGGACCTTCTAAACTCATCTTT
V gene: TRDV1; J gene: TRDJ1; clone size: NA; D gene: TRDD3; CDR3 protein: CALGEYRFFDWGIPQPELIF; CDR3 DNA: TGTGCTCTTGGGGAATACCGGTTTTTTGACTGGGGGATACCCCAGCCTGAACTCATCTTT
V gene: TRDV1; J gene: TRDJ1; clone size: NA; D gene: TRDD2; CDR3 protein: CALGDPPKAFLPYRGRHTDKLIF; CDR3 DNA: TGTGCTCTTGGGGATCCTCCCAAGGCCTTCCTACCTTATCGGGGGAGACATACCGATAAACTCATCTTT
V gene: TRDV3; J gene: TRDJ1; clone size: large; D gene: TRDD3; CDR3 protein: CASKPLTPEPYWGLDKLIF; CDR3 DNA: TGTGCCTCCAAACCCCTAACCCCCGAGCCGTACTGGGGACTCGATAAACTCATCTTT
V gene: TRDV1; J gene: TRDJ1; clone size: large; D gene: TRDD3; CDR3 protein: CALGPNLALVVNWGIGLYTDKLIF; CDR3 DNA: TGTGCTCTTGGGCCCAATCTGGCCCTAGTTGTTAACTGGGGGATTGGCCTCTACACCGATAAACTCATCTTT
V gene: TRDV2; J gene: TRDJ1; clone size: large; D gene: TRDD3; CDR3 protein: CACDTDRYAIGGYQGYTDKLIF; CDR3 DNA: TGTGCCTGTGACACCGATCGGTACGCTATTGGGGGATACCAAGGATACACCGATAAACTCATCTTT
V gene: TRDV1; J gene: TRDJ1; clone size: large; D gene: NA; CDR3 protein: CALGEFELFTDKLIF; CDR3 DNA: TGTGCTCTTGGGGAATTCGAGTTATTCACCGATAAACTCATCTTT